The present TCR beta chain was sequenced within a study of T cell responses to AZD1222 COVID-19 vaccine. TCRdb's table, derived via immunoSEQ multiplex PCR, lists solely in-frame clones and lacks some. The sample contains around 140,000 clones, about nine tenths of which appear only once. V was clipped by 4 bases and J by 10 bases; unmatched bases: 13. Germline CDR1 reads SGHDN; CDR2 reads FVKESK. The CDR3 has 15 amino acids. The chain recombines TRBV14 with TRBJ2-1, with 7 bases matching TRBD2. The clonotype comes from an adult in good health. The specimen was peripheral blood, collected on day 0 of AZD1222 vaccination. CDR3 residues: CASSRSRRTSGEQFF. The CDR3 DNA sequence: TGTGCCAGCAGCCGCTCACGACGGACTAGTGGGGAGCAGTTCTTC.